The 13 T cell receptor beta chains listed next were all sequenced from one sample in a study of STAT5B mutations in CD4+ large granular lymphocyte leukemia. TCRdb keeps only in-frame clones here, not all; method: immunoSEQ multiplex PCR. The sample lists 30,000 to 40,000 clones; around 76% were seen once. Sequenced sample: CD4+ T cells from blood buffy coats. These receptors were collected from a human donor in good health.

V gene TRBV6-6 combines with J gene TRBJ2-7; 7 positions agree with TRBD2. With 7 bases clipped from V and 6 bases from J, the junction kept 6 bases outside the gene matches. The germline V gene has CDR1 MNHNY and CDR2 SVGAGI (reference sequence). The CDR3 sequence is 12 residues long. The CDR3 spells CASTEGRGEQYF. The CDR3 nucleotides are TGTGCCAGCACGGAAGGGAGGGGCGAGCAGTACTTC.

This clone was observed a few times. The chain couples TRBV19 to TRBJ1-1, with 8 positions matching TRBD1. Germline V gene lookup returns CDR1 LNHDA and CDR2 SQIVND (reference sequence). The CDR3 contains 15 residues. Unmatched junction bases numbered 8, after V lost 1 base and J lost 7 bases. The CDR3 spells CASSIGTGRGIEAFF. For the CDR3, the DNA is TGTGCCAGTAGTATAGGGACAGGGAGGGGAATTGAAGCTTTCTTT.

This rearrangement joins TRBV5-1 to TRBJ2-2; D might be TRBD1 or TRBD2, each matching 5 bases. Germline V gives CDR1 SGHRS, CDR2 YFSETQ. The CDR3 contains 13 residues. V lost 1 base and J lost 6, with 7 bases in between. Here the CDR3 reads CASSLRGAGELFF. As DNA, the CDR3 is TGCGCCAGCAGCTTGAGAGGGGCCGGGGAGCTGTTTTTT.

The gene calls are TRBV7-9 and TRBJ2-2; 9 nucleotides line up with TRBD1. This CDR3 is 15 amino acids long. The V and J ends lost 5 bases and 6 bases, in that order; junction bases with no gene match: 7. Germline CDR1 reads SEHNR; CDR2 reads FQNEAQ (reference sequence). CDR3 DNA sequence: TGTGCCAGCAGCCGACAGACAGGGGGGGCCGGGGAGCTGTTTTTT. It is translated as CASSRQTGGAGELFF.

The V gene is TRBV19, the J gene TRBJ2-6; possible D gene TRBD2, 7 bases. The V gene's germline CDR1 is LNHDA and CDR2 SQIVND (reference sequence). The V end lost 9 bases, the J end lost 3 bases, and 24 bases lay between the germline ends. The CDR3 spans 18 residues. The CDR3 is CASQKGGTQGGGANVLTF. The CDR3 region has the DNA TGTGCCAGCCAGAAGGGAGGGACCCAAGGGGGTGGGGCCAACGTCCTGACTTTC.

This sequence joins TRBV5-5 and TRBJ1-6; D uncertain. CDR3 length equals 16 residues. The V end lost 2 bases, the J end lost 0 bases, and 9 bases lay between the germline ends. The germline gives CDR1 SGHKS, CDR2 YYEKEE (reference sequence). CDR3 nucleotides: TGTGCCAGCAGCTTTGGGCCGAGCTCCTATAATTCACCCCTCCACTTT. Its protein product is CASSFGPSSYNSPLHF.

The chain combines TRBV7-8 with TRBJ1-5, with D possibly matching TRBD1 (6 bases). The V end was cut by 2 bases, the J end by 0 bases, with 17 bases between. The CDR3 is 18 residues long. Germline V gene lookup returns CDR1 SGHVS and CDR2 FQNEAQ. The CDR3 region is CASSLFGGGSYSNQPQHF. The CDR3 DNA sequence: TGTGCCAGCAGCTTATTTGGTGGGGGCAGCTATAGCAATCAGCCCCAGCATTTT.

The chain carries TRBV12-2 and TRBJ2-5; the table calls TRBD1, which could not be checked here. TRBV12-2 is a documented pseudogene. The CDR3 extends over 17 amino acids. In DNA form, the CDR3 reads TGTGCAAGTCGCCCCCAACCCGACAGGGGGGTAGAGGAGACCCAGTACTTC. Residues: CASRPQPDRGVEETQYF.

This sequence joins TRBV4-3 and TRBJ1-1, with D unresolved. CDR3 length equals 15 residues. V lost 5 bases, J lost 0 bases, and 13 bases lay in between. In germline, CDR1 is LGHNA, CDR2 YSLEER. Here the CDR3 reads CASSIESSLNTEAFF. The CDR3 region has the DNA TGCGCCAGCAGCATTGAATCCAGCTTGAACACTGAAGCTTTCTTT.

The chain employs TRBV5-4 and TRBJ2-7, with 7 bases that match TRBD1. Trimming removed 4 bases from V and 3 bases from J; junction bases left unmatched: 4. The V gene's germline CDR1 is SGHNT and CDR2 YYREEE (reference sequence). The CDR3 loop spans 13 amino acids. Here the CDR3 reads CASSRNRGYEQYF. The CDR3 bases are TGTGCCAGCAGCAGAAACAGGGGCTACGAGCAGTACTTC.

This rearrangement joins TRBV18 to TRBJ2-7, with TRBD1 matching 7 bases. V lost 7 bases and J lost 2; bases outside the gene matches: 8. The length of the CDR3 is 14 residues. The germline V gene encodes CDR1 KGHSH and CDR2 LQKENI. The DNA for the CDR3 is TGTGCCAGCTTACCCGGGACAGAGGCCTACGAGCAGTACTTC. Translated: CASLPGTEAYEQYF.

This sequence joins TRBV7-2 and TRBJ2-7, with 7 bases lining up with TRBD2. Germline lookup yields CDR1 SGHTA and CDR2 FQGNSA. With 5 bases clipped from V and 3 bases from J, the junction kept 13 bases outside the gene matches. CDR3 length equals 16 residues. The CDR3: CASSPTGLVKNYEQYF. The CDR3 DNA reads TGTGCCAGCAGCCCCACCGGACTAGTGAAAAACTACGAGCAGTACTTC.

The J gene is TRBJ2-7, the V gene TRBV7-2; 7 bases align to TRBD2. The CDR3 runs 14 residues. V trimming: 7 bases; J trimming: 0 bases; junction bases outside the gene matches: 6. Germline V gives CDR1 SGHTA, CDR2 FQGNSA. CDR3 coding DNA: TGTGCCAGCAAAACTAGCGCCAGCTCCTACGAGCAGTACTTC. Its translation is CASKTSASSYEQYF.